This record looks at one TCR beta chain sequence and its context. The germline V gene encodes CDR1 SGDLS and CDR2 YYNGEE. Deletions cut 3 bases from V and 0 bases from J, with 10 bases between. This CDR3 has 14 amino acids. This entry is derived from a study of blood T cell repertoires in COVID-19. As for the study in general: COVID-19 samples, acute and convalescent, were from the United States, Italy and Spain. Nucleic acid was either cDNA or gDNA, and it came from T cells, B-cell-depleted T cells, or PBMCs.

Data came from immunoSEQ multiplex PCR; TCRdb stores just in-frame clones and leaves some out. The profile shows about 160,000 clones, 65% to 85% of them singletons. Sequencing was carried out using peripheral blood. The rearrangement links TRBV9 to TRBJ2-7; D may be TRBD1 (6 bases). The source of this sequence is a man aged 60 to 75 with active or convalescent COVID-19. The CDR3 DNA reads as TGTGCCAGCAGCGGTGGACAGAGCTCCTACGAGCAGTACTTC. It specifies CASSGGQSSYEQYF.